The rows below give T cell receptor beta chains drawn from one sample of a study of blood T cell repertoires in COVID-19. The table came from immunoSEQ multiplex PCR; TCRdb's copy has only in-frame clones and leaves some out. The table lists about 480,000 clones, around 87% of them singletons. Input material: PBMCs or T cells enriched from blood (not recorded which). The receptors originated from a woman in her thirties or forties who had recovered from COVID-19. Each CDR3 is given with its conserved first and last residue. The D gene is left open where the match is weak. Clone size is given for some rows only: seen once, a few or many times, or a class if the clone is expanded.

TRBJ1-2 TRBV14 . . CASSQGPYGGGDDGYTF TGTGCCAGCAGCCAAGGACCCTACGGAGGGGGGGACGATGGCTACACCTTC
TRBJ1-2 TRBV3-1/TRBV3-2 . TRBD1 CASSQRGQGTNYGYTF TGTGCCAGCAGCCAACGGGGACAGGGGACCAACTATGGCTACACCTTC
TRBJ2-6 TRBV6-5 . . CASMSPGANVLTF TGTGCCAGCATGTCCCCAGGGGCCAACGTCCTGACTTTC
TRBJ2-1 TRBV18 . TRBD2 CASSPGFRGDNEQFF TGTGCCAGCTCACCTGGCTTTCGGGGGGACAATGAGCAGTTCTTC
TRBJ2-5 TRBV19 . . CASSMWIGATETQYF TGTGCCAGTAGTATGTGGATTGGGGCAACAGAGACCCAGTACTTC
TRBJ2-3 TRBV30 . TRBD1 CAWSSGTGNADTQYF TGTGCCTGGAGTTCCGGGACAGGTAATGCAGATACGCAGTATTTT
TRBJ2-1 TRBV30 . TRBD1 CAWSVGTGRMGQFF TGTGCCTGGAGTGTAGGGACAGGACGAATGGGGCAGTTCTTC
TRBJ2-3 TRBV28 . TRBD2 CASSFGRRGGTDTQYF TGTGCCAGCAGTTTCGGGAGACGGGGGGGCACAGATACGCAGTATTTT
TRBJ2-2 TRBV11-2 . TRBD1 CASSMRGQGADTGELFF TGTGCCAGCAGCATGAGGGGACAGGGGGCCGACACCGGGGAGCTGTTTTTT
TRBJ2-2 TRBV6-5 . . CASSPISSSGELFF TGTGCCAGCAGCCCGATTTCGAGTTCCGGGGAGCTGTTTTTT
TRBJ2-7 TRBV3-1/TRBV3-2 few . CASSQGISISYEQYF TGTGCCAGCAGCCAAGGTATCTCTATTTCCTACGAGCAGTACTTC
TRBJ2-7 TRBV27 . . CASSFEPGNYEQYF TGTGCCAGCAGTTTTGAGCCAGGGAACTACGAGCAGTACTTC
TRBJ2-7 TRBV4-1 . . CASSRASGYEQYF TGCGCCAGCAGCCGCGCCTCAGGTTACGAGCAGTACTTC
TRBJ1-3 TRBV5-4 . . CASSGTGGSDNTIYF TGTGCCAGCAGCGGGACGGGGGGCTCAGATAACACCATATATTTT
TRBJ2-2 TRBV29-1 . TRBD2 CSGTSGRNTGELFF TGCAGCGGCACTAGCGGGAGGAACACCGGGGAGCTGTTTTTT
TRBJ2-1 TRBV5-4 . TRBD2 CASSSSGRAFYEQFF TGTGCCAGCAGCTCTAGCGGGAGGGCCTTCTATGAGCAGTTCTTC
TRBJ1-4 TRBV9 . TRBD1 CASSGTGGEKLFF TGTGCCAGCAGCGGGACAGGGGGGGAAAAACTGTTTTTT
TRBJ1-2 TRBV5-6 . TRBD1 CASSLANRDRVFFGYTF TGTGCCAGCAGCTTGGCCAATCGGGACAGGGTCTTTTTTGGCTACACCTTC
TRBJ1-2 TRBV7-2 . . CASSLGSQNYGYTF TGTGCCAGCAGCTTAGGTAGTCAAAACTATGGCTACACCTTC
TRBJ1-5 TRBV19 . . CASSILVDQPQHF TGTGCCAGTAGTATACTAGTGGATCAGCCCCAGCATTTT
TRBJ2-2 TRBV4-3 . TRBD1 CASSQGVGGQENTGELFF TGCGCCAGCAGCCAAGGGGTAGGGGGACAGGAGAACACCGGGGAGCTGTTTTTT
TRBJ1-4 TRBV6-5 . . CASNRRTAPGEKLFF TGTGCCAGCAACCGACGGACAGCCCCTGGGGAAAAACTGTTTTTT
TRBJ2-7 TRBV4-3 . . CASSQDSLSYEQYF TGCGCCAGCAGCCAGGACAGCCTTTCCTACGAGCAGTACTTC
TRBJ1-2 TRBV5-6 . . CASRRQSVFYGYTF TGTGCCAGCAGGAGACAGAGCGTATTCTATGGCTACACCTTC
TRBJ1-1 TRBV10-3 . . CAISGFDIGSTEAFF TGTGCCATCAGTGGATTCGACATAGGAAGCACTGAAGCTTTCTTT
TRBJ1-2 TRBV4-3 . . CASSQGQGRVNYGYTF TGCGCCAGCAGCCAAGGGCAGGGGAGGGTTAACTATGGCTACACCTTC
TRBJ2-1 TRBV4-1 . TRBD2 CASSQEGLAGDNEQFF TGCGCCAGCAGCCAAGAAGGCCTAGCGGGGGACAATGAGCAGTTCTTC
TRBJ2-7 TRBV27 . TRBD1 CASSWGGQGYEQYF TGTGCCAGCAGTTGGGGGGGACAGGGTTACGAGCAGTACTTC
TRBJ1-5 TRBV21-1 . . CASSNPWSQYNQPQHF TGTGCCAGCAGCAACCCCTGGAGCCAGTACAATCAGCCCCAGCATTTT
TRBJ2-7 TRBV7-9 . . CASSSNTGTTSSYEQYF TGTGCCAGCAGCTCAAATACCGGGACAACGAGCTCCTACGAGCAGTACTTC
TRBJ2-7 TRBV9 . . CASSVRPVSYEQYF TGTGCCAGCAGCGTCAGGCCGGTCTCCTACGAGCAGTACTTC